These 6 T cell receptor beta chains originate from one sample sequenced in a study of T cells in Graves' hyperthyroidism and ophthalmopathy. Amplified TCR beta CDR3 regions derived from RNA transcripts. With the HTBI primer set, the TCR CDR3 went through a first round of RT-PCR. TCRdb re-called the multiplex PCR reads with MiXCR, one entry per CDR3 protein. Among almost 600,000 distinct CDR3 sequences listed, around 45% were seen once. Source material: peripheral blood or thyroid tissue (not recorded which). Every receptor here comes from a woman younger than 30 with Graves' hyperthyroidism.

On this clonotype: Compared with germline, one end of the junction differs, possibly owing to a read error. This chain connects TRBV24-1 to TRBJ2-2; possible D gene TRBD2, 5 bases. The CDR3 is made up of 14 amino acids. The germline V gene encodes CDR1 KGHDR and CDR2 SFDVKD. CDR3 residues: CATGRLTDTGEPFF. In nucleotides, the CDR3 is TGTGCCACCGGCCGGCTCACCGACACCGGGGAGCCGTTTTTT.

Concerning this clonotype itself: Just one base apart from a much larger clone, this may be a read error. This sequence joins TRBV7-2 and TRBJ2-7, with 11 bases identical to TRBD1. This CDR3 is built from 15 residues. Germline values: CDR1 SGHTA, CDR2 FQGNSA. The CDR3 coding sequence is TGTGTCAGCAGCTTAGTGGACAGGGGGCAGGCCGAGCAGTACTTC. Protein: CVSSLVDRGQAEQYF.

This chain joins TRBV25-1 and TRBJ1-1; D possibly corresponds to TRBD1 (6 bases). The CDR3 consists of 15 residues. CDR1 is MGHDK and CDR2 is SYGVNS in the germline V gene. Trimming pared 2 bases from V and 12 bases from J, leaving 22 bases between. In DNA, the CDR3 is TGTGCCAGCAGTGAACTTGGCAGGGGCACCGTTGGTACTTTCTTT. Translated: CASSELGRGTVGTFF.

The chain carries TRBV4-1 and TRBJ1-1; TRBD1 is a possible D gene (6 bases). The V end was cut by 0 bases, the J end by 3 bases, with 11 bases between. In germline, CDR1 is MGHRA, CDR2 YSYEKL. The CDR3 loop spans 15 amino acids. The DNA of the CDR3 is TGCGCCAGCAGCCAAGATCCGGCAGGGGACACTGAAGCTTTCTTT. Translation: CASSQDPAGDTEAFF.

For the CDR3, the DNA is TGTGCCATCAGTGAGGTGGAACATTCACCCCTCCACTTT. Its translation is CAISEVEHSPLHF. This chain uses TRBV10-3 with TRBJ1-6; D gene ambiguous. The V end was cut by 2 bases, the J end by 8 bases, with 7 bases between. CDR3 length: 13 amino acids. Germline CDR1 reads ENHRY; CDR2 reads SYGVKD.

This chain uses TRBV20-1 with TRBJ1-2; a possible D gene is TRBD1 (5 bases). This CDR3 is 16 amino acids long. In germline, CDR1 is DFQATT, CDR2 SNEGSKA (reference sequence). V lost 1 base and J lost 0, with 15 bases in between. The DNA of the CDR3 is TGCAGTGCTAGAGGTTCCGGAGGGGCGGCTAACTATGGCTACACCTTC. Translation: CSARGSGGAANYGYTF.